The present TCR beta chain was sequenced within a study of T cell changes during pregnancy in multiple sclerosis. Germline V lookup: CDR1 SGHTS, CDR2 YDEGEE. The CDR3 consists of 15 residues. V lost 7 bases to trimming and J lost 2 bases; unmatched junction nucleotides: 11. Here immunoSEQ multiplex PCR was the method, and the copy in TCRdb shows in-frame clones only, minus some. Of roughly 49,000 clones in the sample, approximately 90% were seen once. The origin of this receptor is a female donor in good health, enrolled as a control in a pregnancy study. The sample consisted of CD4+ T cells from peripheral blood mononuclear cells, taken in the second trimester of pregnancy. This chain connects TRBV5-8 to TRBJ2-7; 8 bases match TRBD1. CDR3 residues: CASLLGQGLTYEQYF. CDR3 bases: TGTGCCAGCTTATTAGGACAGGGCCTGACCTACGAGCAGTACTTC.